Each of the 28 T cell receptor beta chains below was sequenced from the same sample in a study of spatial heterogeneity in lung cancer. Their cognate antigens are unknown. Time point: sample taken at primary tumor resection. General study results and limits: Mutation counts in tumors were tracked by counts of expanded intratumoral alpha and beta TCRs.

TCRdb re-called the 5' RACE reads through MiXCR, storing one row per CDR3 protein. The data show around 19,000 distinct CDR3 sequences, around 6.9% seen once. This material consisted of lung tumor tissue, taken at surgery. The receptors here all came from a female donor with early-stage non-small cell lung cancer.

At least ten counts were recorded for this clonotype. The V gene is TRBV4-1, the J gene TRBJ2-3, with D tentatively TRBD2 (5 bases). V lost 0 bases, J lost 5 bases, and 18 bases lay in between. Germline CDR1 and CDR2: MGHRA and YSYEKL. CDR3 size: 17 residues. The CDR3: CASSQDSGIPEGDTQYF. CDR3 coding DNA: TGCGCCAGCAGCCAAGACTCCGGGATTCCCGAAGGAGATACGCAGTATTTT.

This clonotype has at least ten counts. V and J are TRBV11-2 and TRBJ2-5, with D perhaps TRBD1 (5 bases). The V gene's germline CDR1 is SGHAT and CDR2 FQNNGV. Trimming took 4 bases from V and 1 from J, leaving 13 bases between them. The CDR3 runs to 15 residues. In DNA form, the CDR3 reads TGTGCCAGCAGCTGGTACGGACAAGTCCAAGAGACCCAGTACTTC. The encoded protein is CASSWYGQVQETQYF.

By sample fraction, this clonotype is medium-sized (0.01 to 0.1%). The chain is built from TRBV15 and TRBJ1-2, with 8 nucleotides matching TRBD1. This CDR3 has 13 residues. Trimming removed 5 bases from V and 6 bases from J; junction bases left unmatched: 5. The germline V gene has CDR1 LNHNV and CDR2 YYDKDF (reference sequence). The CDR3 spells CATSRDRGDGYTF. The CDR3 DNA sequence: TGTGCCACCAGCCGTGACAGGGGCGATGGCTACACCTTC.

This clonotype turned up a few times. This chain links TRBV4-3 with TRBJ2-3; D gene unclear. The CDR3 contains 13 residues. The germline V gene has CDR1 LGHNA and CDR2 YSLEER. V was cut by 0 bases and J by 4 bases, with 5 bases left in between. The CDR3 spells CASSQDVPDTQYF. As DNA, the CDR3 is TGCGCCAGCAGCCAAGATGTACCAGATACGCAGTATTTT.

The chain couples TRBV14 to TRBJ2-3, with D unclear. The germline V gene encodes CDR1 SGHDN and CDR2 FVKESK. V lost 4 bases, J lost 7 bases, and 12 bases lay in between. This CDR3 has 13 residues. The CDR3 sequence is CASSLSRRNTQYF. CDR3 DNA sequence: TGTGCCAGCAGCCTCTCTAGACGGAATACGCAGTATTTT.

This clonotype was counted at least ten times. V and J are TRBV28 and TRBJ2-1, with a tentative D call TRBD1 (6 bases). Germline CDR1 reads MDHEN; CDR2 reads SYDVKM. Trimming took 2 bases from V and 10 from J, leaving 18 bases between them. The CDR3 has 15 residues. CDR3 in DNA: TGTGCCAGCAGTTTAGGTGGGGTGGCCGACAGGGAGCAGTTCTTC. Amino acids: CASSLGGVADREQFF.

With respect to this clonotype: One base away lies a much larger clone, so this may be a sequencing read error. The chain couples TRBV4-3 to TRBJ1-1; D gene uncertain. V lost 2 bases and J lost 6, with 19 bases in between. The CDR3 spans 16 residues. Per the germline V gene, CDR1 is LGHNA and CDR2 is YSLEER. The CDR3 nucleotides read TGCGCCAGCAGCCAATATACCGACCGGAGATCCGCTGAAGCTTTCTTT. This encodes CASSQYTDRRSAEAFF.

This clonotype was seen ten or more times. The chain carries TRBV18 and TRBJ1-4; tentative D call: TRBD1 (6 bases). Germline V lookup: CDR1 KGHSH, CDR2 LQKENI. The V end was cut by 3 bases, the J end by 3 bases, with 8 bases between. The CDR3 spans 14 residues. CDR3: CASSPQGSNEKLFF. For the CDR3, the DNA is TGTGCCAGCTCACCGCAGGGGTCTAATGAAAAACTGTTTTTT.

This clonotype was counted ten times or more. The chain has TRBV6-5 and TRBJ2-3, with 11 bases that match TRBD2. Germline CDR1 is MNHEY and CDR2 is SVGAGI. The CDR3 extends over 13 amino acids. J was trimmed by 6 bases and V by 11 bases; bases with no gene match: 7. Here the CDR3 DNA reads TGTGCCGTCAGGGTAGCGGGAGGGGATACGCAGTATTTT. As protein: CAVRVAGGDTQYF.

This clonotype has a count of ten or more. This rearrangement joins TRBV28 to TRBJ2-1, with 12 positions matching TRBD2. CDR1 is MDHEN, CDR2 SYDVKM, per germline. CDR3 size: 15 residues. Losses at the gene ends were 7 bases for V and 6 bases for J; bases not matched to a gene: 7. CDR3 region: CASTTRTSGINEQFF. In DNA form, the CDR3 reads TGTGCCAGCACAACCCGGACTAGCGGGATCAATGAGCAGTTCTTC.

By proportion, this clonotype is medium-sized. CDR3 sequence: CASSESRIPYEKLFF. The CDR3 DNA is TGTGCCAGCAGTGAATCCCGGATTCCGTACGAAAAACTGTTTTTT. The genes are TRBV25-1 and TRBJ1-4, with no clear D. Trimming removed 1 base from V and 8 bases from J, with 14 bases in between. The CDR3 loop spans 15 amino acids. Germline V gene data show CDR1 as MGHDK and CDR2 as SYGVNS. The whole variable domain, filled in from reference TRBV25-1 and TRBJ1-4, reads EADIYQTPRYLVIGTGKKITLECSQTMGHDKMYWYQQDPGMELHLIHYSYGVNSTEKGDLSSESTVSRIRTEHFPLTLESARPSHTSQYLCASSESRIPYEKLFFGSGTQLSVL.

This clonotype was found many times. V usage is TRBV7-2 and J usage is TRBJ2-3; a possible D gene is TRBD2 (6 bases). Germline V gene data show CDR1 as SGHTA and CDR2 as FQGNSA. V lost 5 bases to trimming and J lost 5 bases, with 17 bases between them. The CDR3 contains 15 residues. CDR3 nucleotides: TGTGCCAGCAGCCCAAGGGGACTCCCCCTAGATACGCAGTATTTT. Protein product: CASSPRGLPLDTQYF.

Many counts were recorded for this clonotype. V and J are TRBV28 and TRBJ1-3; D gene ambiguous. In germline, CDR1 is MDHEN, CDR2 SYDVKM. There are 14 residues in the CDR3. The ends were cut back, 6 bases at V and 2 bases at J, with 11 bases in the middle. The CDR3 region has the DNA TGTGCCAGCAGCGTACGATTTACTGGAAACACCATATATTTT. It is translated as CASSVRFTGNTIYF.

In this sample, this clonotype turned up many times. This rearrangement joins TRBV29-1 to TRBJ1-1; D remains unclear. This CDR3 spans 14 amino acids. Germline CDR1 and CDR2: SQVTM and ANQGSEA. Between the trimmed V and J ends, which lost 0 bases and 4 bases, there was a span of 12 bases. As DNA, the CDR3 is TGCAGCGTTGAAGATCTACGACGGAGCACTGAAGCTTTCTTT. Protein sequence: CSVEDLRRSTEAFF.

This clonotype was counted at least ten times. The chain couples TRBV6-6 to TRBJ2-1; no reliable D call. The V end lost 2 bases, the J end lost 7 bases, and 9 bases lay between the germline ends. Germline CDR1 is MNHNY and CDR2 is SVGAGI (reference sequence). This CDR3 comprises 13 residues. CDR3 protein: CASSYDIANEQFF. CDR3 DNA: TGTGCCAGCAGTTACGATATTGCAAATGAGCAGTTCTTC.

This clonotype was picked up many times. The rearrangement joins TRBV7-9 to TRBJ2-1; D is perhaps TRBD2 (6 bases). CDR1 SEHNR and CDR2 FQNEAQ come from the germline V gene (reference sequence). The CDR3 covers 14 residues. V was trimmed by 4 bases and J by 2 bases, leaving 9 bases between them. CDR3 sequence (DNA): TGTGCCAGCAGCTCACGACTAGCCTACAATGAGCAGTTCTTC. Translated, it gives CASSSRLAYNEQFF.

This clonotype was seen many times. The chain joins TRBV5-4 to TRBJ1-2; 8 bases line up with TRBD1. The V gene's germline CDR1 is SGHNT and CDR2 YYREEE (reference sequence). This CDR3 is built from 15 residues. After removal of 0 bases from V and 6 bases from J, the junction contained 7 bases not matched to a gene. The CDR3 protein is CASSLVTGASDGYTF. The CDR3 DNA reads as TGTGCCAGCAGCTTGGTGACAGGGGCCAGCGATGGCTACACCTTC.

The chain uses TRBV6-6 and TRBJ2-3, with TRBD2 identical over 7 bases. CDR1 is MNHNY, CDR2 SVGAGI, per germline (reference sequence). After removal of 6 bases from V and 0 bases from J, the junction contained 9 bases not matched to a gene. This CDR3 is built from 16 residues. The CDR3 DNA reads TGTGCCAGCAGCCCCGCGGGGGTGGCTAGCACAGATACGCAGTATTTT. Translation gives CASSPAGVASTDTQYF.

This clonotype appeared many times. The CDR3 DNA reads TGTGCCATCCGGACGGGGATGAGAAGGGATCAGCCCCAGCATTTT. Its protein is CAIRTGMRRDQPQHF. The chain carries TRBV6-1 and TRBJ1-5; D gene uncertain. The V and J ends lost 10 bases and 5 bases respectively, with 21 bases between them. CDR1 and CDR2 (germline): MNHNS, SASEGT. The CDR3 is 15 residues long.

Comments on this clonotype: Just one base apart from a much larger clone, this may be a read error. V and J are TRBV24-1 and TRBJ2-3; unclear D gene. The CDR3 has 14 residues. V was pared by 4 bases and J by 4 bases, with 11 bases between. Germline CDR1 is KGHDR and CDR2 is SFDVKD. CDR3 residues: CATSEPPPADTQYF. The CDR3 DNA reads as TGTGCCACCAGTGAACCCCCCCCGGCAGATACGCAGTATTTT.

This clonotype was detected many times. This chain joins TRBV24-1 and TRBJ1-5; D is unclear. The CDR3 runs 13 residues. V lost 4 bases to trimming and J lost 6 bases, with 9 bases between them. The germline V gene encodes CDR1 KGHDR and CDR2 SFDVKD. This CDR3 is CATSDSRLQPQHF. In DNA, the CDR3 is TGTGCCACCAGTGACTCCCGCCTTCAGCCCCAGCATTTT.

The genes are TRBV28 and TRBJ2-5; D is unresolved. V gave up 4 bases and J gave up 11 bases, with 14 bases separating them. The CDR3 consists of 12 residues. Germline CDR1 and CDR2: MDHEN and SYDVKM. The CDR3 DNA sequence: TGTGCCAGCAGTTCCACTTACGGGTATCAGTACTTC. Translating it yields CASSSTYGYQYF.

This clonotype is medium-sized within its sample. The chain joins TRBV7-2 to TRBJ2-7; D possibly corresponds to TRBD2 (5 bases). Germline-derived CDR1 and CDR2 are SGHTA and FQGNSA. The V end was cut by 5 bases, the J end by 2 bases, with 19 bases between. The CDR3 has 16 residues. CDR3 DNA: TGTGCCAGCAGCCCGGACGCCGGGCGGGTAACCTACGAGCAGTACTTC. It is translated as CASSPDAGRVTYEQYF.

The table lists this clonotype with many counts. The chain has TRBV28 and TRBJ2-7, with 9 bases lining up with TRBD1. This CDR3 is 13 amino acids long. Germline CDR1 reads MDHEN; CDR2 reads SYDVKM. J gave up 3 bases and V 8 bases, and 5 bases lay outside the gene matches. CDR3 sequence reads: CASRDRDFYEQYF. Here the CDR3 DNA reads TGTGCCAGCCGGGACAGGGACTTCTACGAGCAGTACTTC.

This clonotype has ten or more counts. CDR3 bases: TGTGCCAGCAGCCAAGGGATAGGCAGGGCAGCTTTCTTT. This encodes CASSQGIGRAAFF. The rearrangement links TRBV3-1 to TRBJ1-1; D perhaps matches TRBD1 (5 bases). V was shortened by 1 base and J by 10 bases, with 13 bases between the two germline ends. Germline loops: CDR1 LGHDT, CDR2 YNNKEL (reference sequence). CDR3 length: 13 residues. The whole variable domain, filled in from reference TRBV3-1 and TRBJ1-1, reads DTAVSQTPKYLVTQMGNDKSIKCEQNLGHDTMYWYKQDSKKFLKIMFSYNNKELIINETVPNRFSPKSPDKAHLNLHINSLELGDSAVYFCASSQGIGRAAFFGQGTRLTVV.

This clonotype was seen repeatedly, ten times or more. The chain links TRBV28 to TRBJ1-1; TRBD1 matches at 7 bases. CDR1 is MDHEN and CDR2 is SYDVKM in the germline V gene. The CDR3 is 14 amino acids. The V gene end was trimmed by 5 bases and the J gene end by 1 base; junction bases not matched to a gene: 4. Written as DNA, the CDR3 is TGTGCCAGCAGTCCAGGGGGAACGAACACTGAAGCTTTCTTT. Its translation: CASSPGGTNTEAFF.

Relative to its sample, this clonotype is medium-sized. This rearrangement joins TRBV4-2 to TRBJ2-3; D not resolved. Germline lookup yields CDR1 LGHNA and CDR2 YNFKEQ. This CDR3 has 13 residues. V shed 0 bases and J shed 7 bases, with 8 bases lying between them. CDR3 sequence: CASSQDMGNTQYF. The CDR3 DNA reads TGTGCCAGCAGCCAAGATATGGGCAATACGCAGTATTTT.

This clonotype was picked up many times. The rearrangement uses TRBV6-1 and TRBJ2-5, with 9 bases fitting TRBD2. The CDR3 is 15 amino acids. Germline V CDR1 and CDR2: MNHNS, SASEGT. With 3 bases clipped from V and 5 bases from J, the junction kept 7 bases outside the gene matches. The CDR3 coding sequence is TGTGCCAGCAGTGAGCTAGCGGGAAATCATGAGACCCAGTACTTC. Residues: CASSELAGNHETQYF.